This TCR beta chain stems from a study of blood T cell repertoires in COVID-19. Study-wide context: COVID-19 samples from acute and convalescent phases originated in the United States, Italy and Spain. Sources were T cells, B-cell-depleted T cells, or PBMCs; the material itself was cDNA or gDNA.

The CDR3 consists of 14 residues. In germline, CDR1 is KGHSH, CDR2 LQKENI. Trimming removed 3 bases at V and 2 bases at J, with 9 bases between. Authors' data handling: Reference gene primer amplification in the assay estimated nucleated cell counts. The assay was immunoSEQ multiplex PCR, and TCRdb's table has in-frame clones only and misses some. The V and J calls and clone size come from that table; D and trimming were worked out from the DNA. The top ten clones hold approximately 3.3% of a sample with 200,000 to 300,000 clones, 70% to 90% of them seen once. Input material: peripheral blood. This sequence joins TRBV18 and TRBJ2-3; D is uncertain. This sequence was found in a woman between 40 and 55 years old with acute or convalescent COVID-19. The DNA for the CDR3 is TGTGCCAGCTCACCTTCTGTAATCACAGATACGCAGTATTTT. This sequence encodes CASSPSVITDTQYF.